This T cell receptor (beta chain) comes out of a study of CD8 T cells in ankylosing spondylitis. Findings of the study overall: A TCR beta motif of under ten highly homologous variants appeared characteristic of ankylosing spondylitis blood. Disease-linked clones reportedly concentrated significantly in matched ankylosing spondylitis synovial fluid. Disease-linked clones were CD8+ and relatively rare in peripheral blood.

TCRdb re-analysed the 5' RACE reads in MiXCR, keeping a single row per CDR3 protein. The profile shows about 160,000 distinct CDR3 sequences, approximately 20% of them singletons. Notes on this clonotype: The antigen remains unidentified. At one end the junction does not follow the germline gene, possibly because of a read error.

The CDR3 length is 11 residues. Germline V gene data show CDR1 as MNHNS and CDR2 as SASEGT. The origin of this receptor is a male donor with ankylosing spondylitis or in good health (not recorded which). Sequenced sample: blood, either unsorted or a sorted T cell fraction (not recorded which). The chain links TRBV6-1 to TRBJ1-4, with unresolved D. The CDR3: CASSEAGSESF. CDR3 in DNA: TGTGCCAGCAGTGAAGCAGGCTCAGAAAGTTTT.